This T cell receptor beta chain came from a study of T cell clusters in autoimmune cytopenias. CDR3 size: 15 residues. Germline values: CDR1 SGHRS, CDR2 YFSETQ. In regard to this clonotype: What it binds is unknown.

TRB was amplified from about 260 ng of peripheral blood genomic DNA per sample. Study conclusions and caveats: Healthy donors had about 3.1-fold more exclusive TRB clusters than active autoimmune hepatitis patients. No experiment has yet validated the function of the T cell clusters defined in silico.

Multiplex touch-down PCR amplified TRB using TRB-A and TRB-B pools in one tube. TCRdb reanalyzed the multiplex PCR reads and collapses them to one entry per CDR3 protein, without DNA. Here the sample table reports around 7,800 distinct CDR3 sequences. This clonotype was obtained from a human donor with an autoimmune cytopenia or autoimmune hepatitis (not recorded which). The chain recombines TRBV5-1 with TRBJ2-7; TCRdb selects TRBD1, and the lack of DNA leaves this call unchecked. Sequencing was carried out using peripheral blood. This CDR3 is CASSFEQGARYEQYF.